The 7 T cell receptor beta chains below all came from one sample that was sequenced in a study of identical twins. TCRdb independently ran MiXCR on the 5' RACE reads; one entry per CDR3 protein. The sample lists hundreds of thousands of distinct CDR3 sequences, 9% to 15% occurring once. The same specimen was also included in a second study, on yellow fever vaccine responses in identical twins.

Sequenced: PBMCs. These receptor sequences come from a woman aged 18-30 years in good health.

This chain links TRBV4-1 with TRBJ2-3; either TRBD1 or TRBD2 may supply D (5 bases each). Deletions cut 5 bases from V and 0 bases from J, with 15 bases between. The length of the CDR3 is 16 residues. The germline V gene encodes CDR1 MGHRA and CDR2 YSYEKL. The CDR3 DNA sequence: TGCGCCAGCAGCGACCAGGGAGTGGACAGCACAGATACGCAGTATTTT. As protein: CASSDQGVDSTDTQYF.

This clonotype appeared many times. The V and J genes are TRBV6-5 and TRBJ1-2; 7 bases map to TRBD1. The CDR3 loop spans 14 amino acids. The J segment lost 3 bases and the V segment lost 0 bases, leaving 1 base of the junction unmatched. In germline, CDR1 is MNHEY, CDR2 SVGAGI. The CDR3 is CASSYSGTDYGYTF. CDR3 bases: TGTGCCAGCAGTTACTCCGGGACAGACTATGGCTACACCTTC.

The chain has TRBV27 and TRBJ2-7, with D unresolved. Trimming pared 10 bases from V and 4 bases from J, leaving 17 bases between. In germline, CDR1 is MNHEY, CDR2 SMNVEV (reference sequence). The CDR3 has 13 amino acids. DNA of the CDR3: TGTGCCATCCTAGGTAGGGAACCTTACGAGCAGTACGTC. Protein: CAILGREPYEQYV.

This clonotype was detected ten times or more. One end of the junction does not line up with germline, which may come from a read error. The J gene is TRBJ2-7, the V gene TRBV5-1; D unclear. This CDR3 spans 13 amino acids. CDR1 SGHRS and CDR2 YFSETQ come from the germline V gene. The CDR3 is CASSLVGSYEQYF. CDR3 in DNA: TGTGCCAGCAGTTTGGTAGGCTCCTACGAGCAGTACTTC.

CDR3 residues: CASLSTGISSKETQYF. CDR3 DNA sequence: TGTGCCAGCCTTTCCACCGGGATTTCGTCCAAGGAGACCCAGTACTTC. The J gene is TRBJ2-5, the V gene TRBV2, with D maybe TRBD2 (5 bases). Germline-derived CDR1 and CDR2 are SNHLY and FYNNEI. V gave up 8 bases and J gave up 5 bases, with 24 bases separating them. This CDR3 is built from 16 residues.

J is TRBJ1-5 and V is TRBV15; TRBD1 matches at 9 bases. CDR3 size: 16 residues. The V segment lost 5 bases and the J segment 7 bases; nucleotides outside the gene matches: 12. Germline-derived CDR1 and CDR2 are LNHNV and YYDKDF (reference sequence). The DNA for the CDR3 is TGTGCCACCAGCCCCCGGACAGGGGTCCGTATCCAGCCCCAGCATTTT. Amino acids: CATSPRTGVRIQPQHF.

This clonotype was counted a few times. This chain joins TRBV5-1 and TRBJ2-3; 13 nucleotides agree with TRBD2. The junction had 4 bases not matched to a gene; V was cut back by 1 base and J by 5 bases. The V gene's germline CDR1 is SGHRS and CDR2 YFSETQ. The CDR3 sequence is 16 residues long. CDR3 sequence (DNA): TGCGCCAGCAGCTTGACTAGCGGGGGGGACGTAGATACGCAGTATTTT. Its translation: CASSLTSGGDVDTQYF. Combining the CDR3 with reference TRBV5-1 and TRBJ2-3 gives the whole variable domain KAGVTQTPRYLIKTRGQQVTLSCSPISGHRSVSWYQQTPGQGLQFLFEYFSETQRNKGNFPGRFSGRQFSNSRSEMNVSTLELGDSALYLCASSLTSGGDVDTQYFGPGTRLTVL.